The rows below give T cell receptor beta chains drawn from one sample of a study of T cell responses to AZD1222 COVID-19 vaccine. Sequencing was performed with immunoSEQ multiplex PCR; in TCRdb, only in-frame clones are kept and a portion is missing. The sample contains 100,000 or so clones, 84% of which appear only once. Sequencing used peripheral blood, obtained on day 0 of AZD1222 vaccination. These receptors came from an adult in good health. CDR3s include the opening cysteine and the closing phenylalanine or tryptophan. The D gene is left open where the match is weak. Rows may omit the clone size; those that give it use once, few, many or a size class.

-	TRBV7-2	TRBJ2-2	few	CAIQENTGELFF	TGTGCCATCCAGGAGAACACCGGGGAGCTGTTTTTT
TRBD1	TRBV27	TRBJ1-6	-	CASSLDRGSSYNSPLHF	TGTGCCAGCAGCCTGGACAGGGGGAGCTCCTATAATTCACCCCTCCACTTT
TRBD1	TRBV11-2	TRBJ1-2	-	CASRRTGSTREGYTF	TGTGCCAGCAGGAGGACAGGGTCGACTCGAGAGGGCTACACCTTC
-	TRBV28	TRBJ1-5	-	CASSWILSGTLSNQPQHF	TGTGCCAGCAGTTGGATACTCTCCGGGACACTTAGCAATCAGCCCCAGCATTTT
TRBD2	TRBV3-1/TRBV3-2	TRBJ2-1	-	CASGTGGAWDEQFF	TGTGCCAGCGGCACCGGGGGGGCGTGGGATGAGCAGTTCTTC
-	TRBV5-6	TRBJ1-5	-	CASSSRPGSGNQPQHF	TGTGCCAGCAGCTCACGGCCGGGGTCGGGCAATCAGCCCCAGCATTTT
-	TRBV19	TRBJ1-4	-	CASSSRQESTNEKLFF	TGTGCCAGTAGTTCGAGACAGGAGTCAACTAATGAAAAACTGTTTTTT
-	TRBV6-6	TRBJ1-2	-	CASSYSTGISYGYTF	TGTGCCAGCAGTTACTCGACAGGCATCTCGTATGGCTACACCTTC
-	TRBV5-6	TRBJ1-2	-	CASSLGVDGYTF	TGTGCCAGCAGCTTGGGTGTGGATGGCTACACCTTC
TRBD1	TRBV4-1	TRBJ1-1	-	CASSHRQGAVVMNTEAFF	TGCGCCAGCAGCCATAGACAGGGGGCGGTTGTCATGAACACTGAAGCTTTCTTT
TRBD1	TRBV24-1	TRBJ1-5	-	CATSDSDRDEDQPQHF	TGTGCCACCAGTGACTCGGACAGGGACGAGGATCAGCCCCAGCATTTT
-	TRBV3-1/TRBV3-2	TRBJ2-1	-	CASSQVVDEQFF	TGTGCCAGCAGCCAAGTCGTAGATGAGCAGTTCTTC
TRBD1	TRBV9	TRBJ2-1	-	CASSVAGTGIINEQFF	TGTGCCAGCAGCGTAGCCGGGACAGGGATTATCAATGAGCAGTTCTTC
TRBD1	TRBV7-8	TRBJ1-1	-	CASSFASPGQGLSEAFF	TGTGCCAGCAGCTTTGCATCACCGGGACAGGGTCTCTCTGAAGCTTTCTTT
-	TRBV5-4	TRBJ1-3	-	CASSFHVIGNTIYF	TGTGCCAGCAGCTTTCACGTGATTGGAAACACCATATATTTT
TRBD1	TRBV5-1	TRBJ1-6	-	CASSYNVRTGNIGHQSPLHF	TGCGCCAGCAGCTACAACGTCAGGACAGGGAATATTGGACATCAGTCACCCCTCCACTTT
-	TRBV30	TRBJ1-2	few	CAWGGGWGYTF	TGTGCCTGGGGCGGGGGATGGGGCTACACCTTC